Listed below are T cell receptor beta chains from one sample, sequenced in a study of CD8+ T cells in alopecia areata. The method was immunoSEQ multiplex PCR; TCRdb's version includes in-frame clones alone and lacks a portion of them. The sample yields some 150,000 clones, approximately 52% seen once. Sequencing was performed on CD4+ T cells sorted from blood, taken at approximately week 60, from a patient treated with tofacitinib. The source is a human donor with alopecia areata. Both conserved end residues are part of each CDR3. D genes are given only for firm matches. Some rows have no size entry. The others give once, few or many, or a class for an expanded clone.

v_gene,abundance,d_gene,j_gene,CDR3aa,CDR3nt
TRBV5-1,few,-,TRBJ1-3,CASSLGDSYSGNTIYF,TGCGCCAGCAGCTTGGGGGACTCATACTCTGGAAACACCATATATTTT
TRBV5-1,-,-,TRBJ2-1,CASSLANRYNEQFF,TGCGCCAGCAGCTTGGCCAACAGGTACAATGAGCAGTTCTTC
TRBV10-3,-,TRBD2,TRBJ2-1,CAISGLAGGLVEQFF,TGTGCCATCAGTGGGCTAGCGGGGGGGTTGGTTGAGCAGTTCTTC
TRBV29-1,-,-,TRBJ1-1,CSVGGVNTEAFF,TGCAGCGTGGGAGGGGTGAACACTGAAGCTTTCTTT
TRBV5-4,-,-,TRBJ2-1,CASTSKSRDEQFF,TGTGCCAGCACTTCTAAATCCCGCGATGAGCAGTTCTTC
TRBV5-1,-,-,TRBJ1-1,CASSSKAGARRMNTEAFF,TGCGCCAGCAGCTCGAAGGCAGGGGCGAGGAGGATGAACACTGAAGCTTTCTTT
TRBV6-5,-,TRBD1,TRBJ2-3,CASTDQGVSTDTQYF,TGTGCCAGCACCGATCAGGGGGTGAGCACAGATACGCAGTATTTT
TRBV30,-,-,TRBJ2-7,CAWSVGGMLSYEQYF,TGTGCCTGGAGTGTAGGGGGTATGCTCTCCTACGAGCAGTACTTC
TRBV5-1,few,TRBD1,TRBJ2-3,CASGDSRTDTQYF,TGCGCCAGCGGGGACAGCCGCACAGATACGCAGTATTTT
TRBV29-1,-,-,TRBJ1-1,CSVVLGGLGAFF,TGCAGCGTTGTGTTAGGGGGGCTGGGAGCTTTCTTT
TRBV7-2,-,-,TRBJ2-7,CASSLLFGEEQYF,TGTGCCAGCAGCTTACTTTTCGGCGAGGAGCAGTACTTC
TRBV10-3,-,TRBD2,TRBJ2-5,CAISAPGGGETQYF,TGTGCCATCAGTGCTCCCGGGGGGGGAGAGACCCAGTACTTC
TRBV7-3,-,TRBD2,TRBJ2-1,CASSLLPGLAGYNEQFF,TGTGCCAGCAGCTTACTCCCGGGACTAGCGGGGTACAATGAGCAGTTCTTC
TRBV6-5,-,-,TRBJ1-5,CASSYSTGLGQPQHF,TGTGCCAGCAGTTACTCTACCGGGCTTGGGCAGCCCCAGCATTTT
TRBV6-1,-,-,TRBJ2-3,CASSEDTQYF,TGTGCCAGCAGTGAAGATACGCAGTATTTT
TRBV11-1,-,TRBD1,TRBJ2-2,CASSRKGQGTNTGELFF,TGTGCCAGCAGCCGTAAGGGACAGGGGACCAACACCGGGGAGCTGTTTTTT
TRBV18,-,-,TRBJ1-1,CASSPAGGMNTEAFF,TGTGCCAGCTCACCTGCCGGGGGCATGAACACTGAAGCTTTCTTT
TRBV5-1,-,TRBD2,TRBJ2-3,CASSTGLTSGGATDTQYF,TGCGCCAGCAGCACCGGTTTGACTAGCGGGGGGGCTACAGATACGCAGTATTTT
TRBV30,-,-,TRBJ2-5,CAWSVLGSQETQYF,TGTGCCTGGAGTGTATTGGGATCCCAAGAGACCCAGTACTTC
TRBV2,-,-,TRBJ1-5,CASTIGPDRNQPQHF,TGTGCCAGCACTATCGGTCCAGATCGAAATCAGCCCCAGCATTTT
TRBV9,-,TRBD2,TRBJ2-1,CASGRDDEQFF,TGTGCCAGCGGGAGGGACGATGAGCAGTTCTTC
TRBV5-1,-,-,TRBJ1-4,CASSLYGGKNEKLFF,TGCGCCAGCAGCTTGTACGGGGGCAAAAATGAAAAACTGTTTTTT
TRBV29-1,-,-,TRBJ2-5,CSVPDSLRQETQYF,TGCAGCGTGCCAGATAGCTTGAGGCAAGAGACCCAGTACTTC
TRBV25-1,-,-,TRBJ1-1,CASRDRPNTEAFF,TGTGCCAGCAGGGACAGACCGAACACTGAAGCTTTCTTT
TRBV5-1,-,TRBD1,TRBJ2-1,CASTSGAGGFSYNEQFF,TGCGCCAGCACCTCGGGTGCAGGGGGCTTCTCCTACAATGAGCAGTTCTTC
TRBV7-2,few,-,TRBJ1-2,CASSLVAGYTF,TGTGCCAGCAGCTTAGTGGCTGGCTACACCTTC
TRBV5-1,-,TRBD2,TRBJ2-3,CASDRGEGDTQYF,TGCGCCAGCGACAGAGGGGAGGGAGATACGCAGTATTTT
TRBV29-1,few,TRBD2,TRBJ2-7,CSVGRGGAPSYEQYF,TGCAGCGTTGGGCGCGGGGGGGCTCCTTCCTACGAGCAGTACTTC
TRBV30,-,-,TRBJ1-6,CAWSLSGASSYNSPLHF,TGTGCCTGGAGTCTGTCGGGGGCGAGCTCCTATAATTCACCCCTCCACTTT
TRBV12-5,-,-,TRBJ1-2,CASGLVPTGGGYTF,TGTGCTAGTGGTCTCGTCCCCACAGGCGGTGGCTACACCTTC
TRBV6-6,-,-,TRBJ2-6,CATTNSGANVLTF,TGTGCCACCACCAACTCTGGGGCCAACGTCCTGACTTTC
TRBV20-1,-,-,TRBJ1-1,CAQWRVTEAFF,TGCGCCCAGTGGCGGGTCACTGAAGCTTTCTTT
TRBV5-4,-,TRBD2,TRBJ2-3,CASRPGLAGGPDTDTQYF,TGTGCCAGCAGGCCGGGACTAGCGGGGGGGCCAGACACAGATACGCAGTATTTT
TRBV15,-,-,TRBJ1-5,CATSPGLGTNQPQHF,TGTGCCACCAGCCCAGGGCTGGGGACAAATCAGCCCCAGCATTTT
TRBV19,-,TRBD1,TRBJ2-2,CASRNRGANTGELFF,TGTGCCAGTAGGAACAGGGGTGCGAACACCGGGGAGCTGTTTTTT
TRBV29-1,-,-,TRBJ2-5,CSVDRGARGETQYF,TGCAGCGTTGATCGGGGGGCAAGGGGAGAGACCCAGTACTTC
TRBV2,-,-,TRBJ1-1,CASRGPDLNTEAFF,TGTGCCAGCAGGGGGCCGGACTTGAACACTGAAGCTTTCTTT
TRBV5-1,-,-,TRBJ1-2,CASSPTELTRAPGYTF,TGCGCCAGCAGCCCCACCGAATTGACCAGGGCTCCTGGCTACACCTTC
TRBV5-4,few,TRBD1,TRBJ2-7,CASSLGDRAYEQYF,TGTGCCAGCAGCTTGGGGGACAGGGCATACGAGCAGTACTTC
TRBV19,few,-,TRBJ2-3,CASAIGGKTDTQYF,TGTGCCAGTGCGATCGGGGGTAAGACGGATACGCAGTATTTT
TRBV5-4,-,-,TRBJ2-5,CASSPGEGPETQYF,TGTGCCAGCAGCCCTGGTGAGGGACCAGAGACCCAGTACTTC
TRBV6-1,-,-,TRBJ1-6,CASNRDRSNSPLHF,TGTGCCAGCAATCGGGACCGCTCAAATTCACCCCTCCACTTT
TRBV30,once,-,TRBJ2-3,CAWSVGVATDTQYF,TGTGCCTGGAGTGTTGGGGTAGCGACAGATACGCAGTATTTT
TRBV18,-,TRBD1,TRBJ1-6,CASSPRGQSNSPLHF,TGTGCCAGCTCACCGAGGGGACAGTCAAATTCACCCCTCCACTTT
TRBV7-9,-,-,TRBJ2-1,CASDGDEQFF,TGTGCCAGCGACGGAGATGAGCAGTTCTTC
TRBV7-9,-,-,TRBJ1-4,CASSNPYRVEKLFF,TGTGCCAGCAGCAATCCATACAGGGTTGAAAAACTGTTTTTT
TRBV10-3,-,-,TRBJ2-3,CAISEKAERADTQYF,TGTGCCATCAGTGAGAAGGCCGAAAGGGCAGATACGCAGTATTTT
TRBV19,few,-,TRBJ2-3,CASSLAGSTDTQYF,TGTGCCAGTAGTCTAGCAGGGAGCACAGATACGCAGTATTTT
TRBV4-1,-,-,TRBJ2-1,CASSRVWGVNEQFF,TGCGCCAGCAGCCGTGTATGGGGGGTCAATGAGCAGTTCTTC
TRBV5-6,few,TRBD2,TRBJ2-5,CASSLERGGQETQYF,TGTGCCAGCAGCTTGGAACGGGGGGGACAAGAGACCCAGTACTTC
TRBV4-2,many,TRBD2,TRBJ2-5,CASSQGTSGSKETQYF,TGTGCCAGCAGCCAGGGCACTAGCGGGAGCAAAGAGACCCAGTACTTC
TRBV2,-,TRBD2,TRBJ2-3,CASTSGYTDTQYF,TGTGCCAGCACTAGCGGATACACAGATACGCAGTATTTT
TRBV19,few,-,TRBJ2-3,CASRRRPGRSTDTQYF,TGTGCCAGTAGAAGGAGACCGGGGAGGAGCACAGATACGCAGTATTTT
TRBV5-1,-,-,TRBJ2-1,CASSLSSRNEQFF,TGCGCCAGCAGCTTGTCTAGCCGAAATGAGCAGTTCTTC
TRBV29-1,few,-,TRBJ2-4,CSVDSGQNIQYF,TGCAGCGTTGATTCGGGACAAAACATTCAGTACTTC
TRBV5-6,-,TRBD2,TRBJ2-5,CASRIGGGTSGETQYF,TGTGCCAGCAGGATTGGTGGGGGGACTAGCGGAGAGACCCAGTACTTC
TRBV27,-,-,TRBJ1-6,CASSSGTGNSPLHF,TGTGCCAGCAGCTCCGGGACGGGGAATTCACCCCTCCACTTT
TRBV6-5,-,-,TRBJ2-5,CAGTETQYF,TGTGCCGGCACTGAGACCCAGTACTTC
TRBV7-2,few,-,TRBJ1-2,CASSPRNYGYTF,TGTGCCAGCAGCCCCAGGAACTATGGCTACACCTTC
TRBV29-1,few,-,TRBJ2-2,CSVAGWDTGELFF,TGCAGCGTTGCAGGGTGGGACACCGGGGAGCTGTTTTTT